Detailed here is one TCR beta chain. TCRdb recomputed calls from the RT-PCR reads with MiXCR, one row per CDR3 protein. The sample lists 530,000 or so distinct CDR3 sequences; around 15% were seen once. The sample belongs to a study of response to subunit inactivated influenza vaccine. V lost 0 bases, J lost 9 bases, and 16 bases lay in between. The length of the CDR3 is 15 residues. The germline gives CDR1 SGHRS, CDR2 YFSETQ. V is TRBV5-1 and J is TRBJ2-1; the D gene is possibly TRBD2 (6 bases). This sequence was found in a man aged 50 to 59 who received an inactivated influenza vaccine. This specimen consisted of PBMCs from blood, obtained about 12 days after vaccination. CDR3 region: CASSLGGRPEIEQFF. CDR3 DNA sequence: TGCGCCAGCAGCTTGGGAGGGAGGCCCGAGATTGAGCAGTTCTTC. The variable domain in full, with the rest retrieved from reference TRBV5-1 and TRBJ2-1, is KAGVTQTPRYLIKTRGQQVTLSCSPISGHRSVSWYQQTPGQGLQFLFEYFSETQRNKGNFPGRFSGRQFSNSRSEMNVSTLELGDSALYLCASSLGGRPEIEQFFGPGTRLTVL.